This TCR beta chain stems from a study of cytomegalovirus exposure and HLA in healthy donors. At the level of the study: There were some 380 genotyped donors. Of these, roughly 82% fell in the genetic ancestry cluster associated with self-reported Caucasian donors. Study findings and constraints: Some TCR beta chains (about 170 of them) were listed as cytomegalovirus-associated.

In the PCR, 60 Vbeta and 13 Jbeta primers were used. The assay was immunoSEQ multiplex PCR, and TCRdb's table has in-frame clones only and misses some. The sample records roughly 180,000 clones, about 84% being singletons. The CDR3 consists of 14 residues. Germline lookup yields CDR1 MNHNY and CDR2 SVGAGI (reference sequence). V lost 7 bases, J lost 2 bases, and 12 bases lay in between. A single count supports this clone. Its matching antigen is unknown. What was sequenced was PBMCs. This clonotype was obtained from a young man in good health and CMV-seronegative. J is TRBJ1-5 and V is TRBV6-6; D uncertain. Here the CDR3 DNA reads TGTGCCAGCACCTCCGGGAGGGGCAATCAGCCCCAGCATTTT. This encodes CASTSGRGNQPQHF.